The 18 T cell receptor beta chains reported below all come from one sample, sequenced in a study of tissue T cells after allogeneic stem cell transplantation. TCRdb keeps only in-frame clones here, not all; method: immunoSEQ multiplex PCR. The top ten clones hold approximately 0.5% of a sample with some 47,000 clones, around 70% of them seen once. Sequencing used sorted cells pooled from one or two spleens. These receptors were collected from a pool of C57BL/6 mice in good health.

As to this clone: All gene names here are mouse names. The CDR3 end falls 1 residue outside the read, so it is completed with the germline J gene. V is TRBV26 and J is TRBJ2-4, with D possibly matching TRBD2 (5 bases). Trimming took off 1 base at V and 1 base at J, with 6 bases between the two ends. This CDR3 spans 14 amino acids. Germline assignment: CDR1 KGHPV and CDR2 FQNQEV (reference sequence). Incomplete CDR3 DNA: TGTGCCAGCAGTCTGTTCTGGGGTCAAAACACCTTGTAC. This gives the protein CASSLFWGQNTLY. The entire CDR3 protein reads CASSLFWGQNTLYF.

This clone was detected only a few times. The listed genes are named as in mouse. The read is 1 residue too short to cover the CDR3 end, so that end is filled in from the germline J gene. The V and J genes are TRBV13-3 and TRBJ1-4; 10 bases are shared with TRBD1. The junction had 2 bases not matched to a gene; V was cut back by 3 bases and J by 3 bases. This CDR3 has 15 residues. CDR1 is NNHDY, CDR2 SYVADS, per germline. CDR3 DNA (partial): TGTGCCAGCAGTGCCGGGACAGGGGCCAACGAAAGATTATTT. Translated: CASSAGTGANERLF. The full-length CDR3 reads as CASSAGTGANERLFF.

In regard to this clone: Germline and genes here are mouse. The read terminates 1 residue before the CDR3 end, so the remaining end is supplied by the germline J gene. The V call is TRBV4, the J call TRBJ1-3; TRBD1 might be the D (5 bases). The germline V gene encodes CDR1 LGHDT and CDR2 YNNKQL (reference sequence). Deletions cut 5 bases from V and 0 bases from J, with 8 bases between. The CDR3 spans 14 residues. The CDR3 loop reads CASSRQYSGNTLYF. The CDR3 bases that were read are TGTGCCAGCAGCAGACAGTATTCTGGAAATACGCTCTAT.

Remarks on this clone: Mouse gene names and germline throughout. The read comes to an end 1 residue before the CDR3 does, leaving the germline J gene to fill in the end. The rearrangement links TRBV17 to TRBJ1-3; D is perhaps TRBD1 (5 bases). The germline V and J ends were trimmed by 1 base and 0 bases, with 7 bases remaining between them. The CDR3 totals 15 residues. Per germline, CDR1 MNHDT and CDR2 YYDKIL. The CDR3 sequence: CASSRGQHSGNTLYF. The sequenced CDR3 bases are TGTGCTAGCAGTAGAGGACAGCATTCTGGAAATACGCTCTAT.

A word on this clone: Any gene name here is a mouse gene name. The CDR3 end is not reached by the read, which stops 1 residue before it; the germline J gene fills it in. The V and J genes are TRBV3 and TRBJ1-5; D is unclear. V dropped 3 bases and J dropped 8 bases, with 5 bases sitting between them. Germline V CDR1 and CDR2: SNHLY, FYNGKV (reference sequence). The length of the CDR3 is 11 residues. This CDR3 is CASSFGEAPLF. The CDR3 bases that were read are TGTGCCAGCAGCTTCGGGGAGGCTCCGCTT.

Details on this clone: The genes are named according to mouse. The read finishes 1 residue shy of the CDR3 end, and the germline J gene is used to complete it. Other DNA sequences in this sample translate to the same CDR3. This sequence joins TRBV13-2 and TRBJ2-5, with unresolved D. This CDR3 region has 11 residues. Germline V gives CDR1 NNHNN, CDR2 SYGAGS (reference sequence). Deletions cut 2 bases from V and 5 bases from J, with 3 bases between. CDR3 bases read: TGTGCCAGCGGTGACAGAGACACCCAGTAC. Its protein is CASGDRDTQY. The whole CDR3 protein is CASGDRDTQYF.

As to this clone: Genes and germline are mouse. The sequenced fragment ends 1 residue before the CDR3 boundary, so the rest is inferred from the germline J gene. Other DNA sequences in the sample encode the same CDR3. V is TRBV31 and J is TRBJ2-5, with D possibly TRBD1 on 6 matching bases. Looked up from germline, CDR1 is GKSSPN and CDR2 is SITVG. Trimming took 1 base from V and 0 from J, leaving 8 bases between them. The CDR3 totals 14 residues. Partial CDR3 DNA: TGTGCCTGGAGTCCAACAGGGAACCAAGACACCCAGTAC. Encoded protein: CAWSPTGNQDTQY. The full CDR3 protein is CAWSPTGNQDTQYF.

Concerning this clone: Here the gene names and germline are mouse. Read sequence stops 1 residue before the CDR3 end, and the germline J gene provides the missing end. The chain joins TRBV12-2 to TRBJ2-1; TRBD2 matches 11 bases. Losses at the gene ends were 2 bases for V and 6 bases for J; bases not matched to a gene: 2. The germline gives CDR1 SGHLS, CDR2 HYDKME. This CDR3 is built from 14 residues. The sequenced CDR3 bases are TGTGCCAGCTCTCCGGGACTGGGGGTTGCTGAGCAGTTC. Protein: CASSPGLGVAEQF. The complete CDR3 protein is CASSPGLGVAEQFF.

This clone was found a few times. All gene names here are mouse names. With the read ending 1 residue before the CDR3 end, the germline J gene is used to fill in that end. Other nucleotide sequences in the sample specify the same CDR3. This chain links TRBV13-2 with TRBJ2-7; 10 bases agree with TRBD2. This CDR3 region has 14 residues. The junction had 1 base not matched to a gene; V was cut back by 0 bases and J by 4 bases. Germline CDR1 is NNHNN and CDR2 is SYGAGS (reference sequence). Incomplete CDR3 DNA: TGTGCCAGCGGTGATGGGACTGGGGGATATGAACAGTAC. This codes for CASGDGTGGYEQY. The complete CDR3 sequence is CASGDGTGGYEQYF.

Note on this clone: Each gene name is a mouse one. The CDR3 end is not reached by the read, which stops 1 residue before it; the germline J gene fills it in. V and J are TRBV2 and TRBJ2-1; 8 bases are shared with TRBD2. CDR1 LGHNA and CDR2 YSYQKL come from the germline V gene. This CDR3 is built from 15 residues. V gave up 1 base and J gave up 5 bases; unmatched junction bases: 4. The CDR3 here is CASSQGIGGDAEQFF. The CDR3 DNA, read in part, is TGTGCCAGCAGCCAAGGTATTGGGGGGGATGCTGAGCAGTTC.

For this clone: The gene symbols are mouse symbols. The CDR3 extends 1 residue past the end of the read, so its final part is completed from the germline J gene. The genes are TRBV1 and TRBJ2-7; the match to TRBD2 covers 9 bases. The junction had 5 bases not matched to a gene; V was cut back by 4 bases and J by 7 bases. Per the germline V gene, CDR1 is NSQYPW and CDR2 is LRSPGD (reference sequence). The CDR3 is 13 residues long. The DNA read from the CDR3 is TGCACCTGCAGTGTCGGGACTGGGAGAGAACAGTAC. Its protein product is CTCSVGTGREQY. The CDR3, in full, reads CTCSVGTGREQYF.

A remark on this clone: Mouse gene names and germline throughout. The CDR3 loop is CAWDRDWAYEQYF. CDR3 DNA (partial): TGTGCCTGGGACCGGGACTGGGCGTATGAACAGTAC. The chain recombines TRBV31 with TRBJ2-7; 9 nucleotides agree with TRBD2. The read ends 1 residue before the CDR3 terminus; that terminus is restored from the germline J gene. CDR1 GKSSPN and CDR2 SITVG come from the germline V gene. The CDR3 contains 13 residues. Unmatched junction bases numbered 6, after V lost 5 bases and J lost 4 bases.

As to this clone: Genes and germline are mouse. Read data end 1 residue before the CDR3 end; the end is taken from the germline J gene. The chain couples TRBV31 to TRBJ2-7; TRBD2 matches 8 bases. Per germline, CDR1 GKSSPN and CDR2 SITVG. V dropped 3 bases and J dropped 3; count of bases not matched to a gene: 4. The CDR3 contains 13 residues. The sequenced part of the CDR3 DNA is TGTGCCTGGAGCCTGACTGGGGACTATGAACAGTAC. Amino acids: CAWSLTGDYEQY. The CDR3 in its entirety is CAWSLTGDYEQYF.

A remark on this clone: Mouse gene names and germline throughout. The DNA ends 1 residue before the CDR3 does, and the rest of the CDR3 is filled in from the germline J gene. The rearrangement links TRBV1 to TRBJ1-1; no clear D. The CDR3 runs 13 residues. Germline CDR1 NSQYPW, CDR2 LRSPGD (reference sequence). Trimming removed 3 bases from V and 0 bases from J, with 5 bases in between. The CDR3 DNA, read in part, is TGCACCTGCAGTGCGAGCCAGAACACAGAAGTCTTC. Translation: CTCSASQNTEVF. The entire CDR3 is CTCSASQNTEVFF.

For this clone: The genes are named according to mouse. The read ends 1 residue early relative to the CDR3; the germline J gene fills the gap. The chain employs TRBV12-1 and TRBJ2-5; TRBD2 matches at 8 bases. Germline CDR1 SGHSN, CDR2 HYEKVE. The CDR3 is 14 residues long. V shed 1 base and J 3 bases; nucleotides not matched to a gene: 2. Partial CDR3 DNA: TGTGCCAGCTCTCTTTGGGGGGGTCAAGACACCCAGTAC. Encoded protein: CASSLWGGQDTQY. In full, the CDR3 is CASSLWGGQDTQYF.

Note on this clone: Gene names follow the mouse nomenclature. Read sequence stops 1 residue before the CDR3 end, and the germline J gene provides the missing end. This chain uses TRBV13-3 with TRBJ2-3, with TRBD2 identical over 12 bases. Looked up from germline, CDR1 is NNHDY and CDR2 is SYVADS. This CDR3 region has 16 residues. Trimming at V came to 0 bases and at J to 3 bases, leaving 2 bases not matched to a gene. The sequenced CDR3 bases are TGTGCCAGCAGTGATGGACTGGGGGGGCGCGCAGAAACGCTGTAT. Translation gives CASSDGLGGRAETLY. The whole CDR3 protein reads CASSDGLGGRAETLYF.

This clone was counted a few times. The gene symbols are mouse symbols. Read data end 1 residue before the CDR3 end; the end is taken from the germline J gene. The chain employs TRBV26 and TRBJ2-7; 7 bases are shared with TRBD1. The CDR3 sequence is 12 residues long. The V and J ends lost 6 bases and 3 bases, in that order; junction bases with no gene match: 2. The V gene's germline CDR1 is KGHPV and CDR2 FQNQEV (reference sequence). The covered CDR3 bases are TGTGCCAGCAGACAGGGGTTCTATGAACAGTAC. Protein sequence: CASRQGFYEQY. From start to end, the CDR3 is CASRQGFYEQYF.

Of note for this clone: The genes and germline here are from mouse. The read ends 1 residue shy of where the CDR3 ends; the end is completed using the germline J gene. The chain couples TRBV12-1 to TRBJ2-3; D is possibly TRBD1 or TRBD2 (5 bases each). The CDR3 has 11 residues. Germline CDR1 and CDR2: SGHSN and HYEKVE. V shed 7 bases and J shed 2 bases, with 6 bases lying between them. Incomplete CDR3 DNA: TGTGCCAGGGGGGTTGCAGAAACGCTGTAT. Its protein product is CARGVAETLY. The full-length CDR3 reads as CARGVAETLYF.